A selection of T cell receptor beta chains follows, all from one sample in a study of beta chain features in type 1 diabetes. Assay used: immunoSEQ multiplex PCR; TCRdb lists only in-frame clones, some missing. The sample holds 300,000 or so clones, under 8.5% seen once. Sequencing was done on a sample of central memory CD4+ T cells from blood. The origin of the receptors is a woman aged 18-29 years in good health. The CDR3 runs from the conserved cysteine through the conserved F or W. D genes are given only for firm matches. For some rows the clone size is stated as once, few or many, or as a class when expanded; others skip it.

CDR3nt	CDR3aa	j_gene	v_gene	abundance	d_gene
TGTGCCAGCAGCTGGAATAGCGCCACAGATACGCAGTATTTT	CASSWNSATDTQYF	TRBJ2-3	TRBV7-2	few	.
TGTGCCAGCAGCTTGAGGAGAGGAGCAAGCACAGATACGCAGTATTTT	CASSLRRGASTDTQYF	TRBJ2-3	TRBV7-9	few	.
TGTGCCAGCGAGGGACTGGTGACTAACAATGAGCAGTTCTTC	CASEGLVTNNEQFF	TRBJ2-1	TRBV2	.	.
TGTGCCAGCAGCAAAGGAGGCTGCGGTGTTGCTAGCACAGATACGCAGTATTTT	CASSKGGCGVASTDTQYF	TRBJ2-3	TRBV21-1	.	.
TGTGCCAGCAGTGTTTCAGCAAATGAGCAGTTCTTC	CASSVSANEQFF	TRBJ2-1	TRBV2	many	.
TGTGCCAGCAGCTTGTGGACAGTTGGCAATCAGCCCCAGCATTTT	CASSLWTVGNQPQHF	TRBJ1-5	TRBV7-2	.	.
TGCGCCAGCAGCTCCCTAGCGGGTCTCCCTAATGAGCAGTTCTTC	CASSSLAGLPNEQFF	TRBJ2-1	TRBV5-1	.	TRBD2
TGTGCCAGCAGCACCTGGACTAAAAACAATGAGCAGTTCTTC	CASSTWTKNNEQFF	TRBJ2-1	TRBV6-5	few	.
TGTGCCAGCAGGTCAATATCAGAGACCCAGTACTTC	CASRSISETQYF	TRBJ2-5	TRBV27	many	.
TGTGCCGTCGGACAGGAATTAAGGCAGCCCCAGCATTTT	CAVGQELRQPQHF	TRBJ1-5	TRBV10-3	many	TRBD1
TGTGCCAGCAGTTACGTGGCTAGCGGGACCTACGAGCAGTACTTC	CASSYVASGTYEQYF	TRBJ2-7	TRBV6-6	.	TRBD2
TGTGCCAGCAGCTTAGGAGCTAGCGGGAACGTTGGCGAGCAGTACTTC	CASSLGASGNVGEQYF	TRBJ2-7	TRBV7-6	.	TRBD2
TGTGCCGGATCTAGCAACGGACAGGGACGATGGGCAGATACGCAGTATTTT	CAGSSNGQGRWADTQYF	TRBJ2-3	TRBV11-1	few	TRBD1
TGTGCCACCGACCCGGGACAGGGGGCAAATGAGCAGTTCTTC	CATDPGQGANEQFF	TRBJ2-1	TRBV10-3	few	TRBD1
TGTGCCAGCAGCTCCGAGGGTTGGGCCACTGAAGCTTTCTTT	CASSSEGWATEAFF	TRBJ1-1	TRBV7-2	.	.
TGTGCCAGCAGTTTACGGCTTTGGGGCGAGCAGTACTTC	CASSLRLWGEQYF	TRBJ2-7	TRBV27	few	.